A single sample gave rise to the 27 T cell receptor beta chains below, sequenced in a study of early T cells in non-severe SARS-CoV-2 infection. TCRdb recomputed calls from the 5' RACE reads with MiXCR, one row per CDR3 protein. The sample carries tens of thousands of distinct CDR3 sequences, roughly 5% recorded once. Sequences were obtained from whole blood. These receptor sequences come from an adult who was a healthcare worker with PCR-confirmed SARS-CoV-2 infection or an uninfected control (not recorded which).

This clonotype was seen many times. The V and J genes are TRBV20-1 and TRBJ2-3; possibly TRBD2 for D (5 bases). V lost 3 bases, J lost 4 bases, and 8 bases lay in between. This CDR3 comprises 12 residues. CDR1 is DFQATT and CDR2 is SNEGSKA in the germline V gene (reference sequence). This CDR3 reads CSARAGADTQYF. Here the CDR3 DNA reads TGCAGTGCTAGGGCCGGGGCAGATACGCAGTATTTT.

In its sample, this clonotype was seen many times. The chain is built from TRBV2 and TRBJ2-5; D remains unclear. The CDR3 runs 15 residues. Germline CDR1 is SNHLY and CDR2 is FYNNEI. V was trimmed by 5 bases and J by 4 bases, leaving 17 bases between them. CDR3 bases: TGTGCCAGCAGTTCCGAGTCCTACGGTGGAGAGACCCAGTACTTC. This sequence encodes CASSSESYGGETQYF.

This clonotype was counted at least ten times. The J gene is TRBJ2-3, the V gene TRBV10-3; 14 bases are a match to TRBD2. Trimming took 2 bases from V and 3 from J; bases not matched to a gene: 4. The germline V gene encodes CDR1 ENHRY and CDR2 SYGVKD. CDR3 length: 17 amino acids. CDR3 sequence: CAISETWTSGRTDTQYF. The CDR3 coding sequence is TGTGCCATCAGTGAGACCTGGACTAGCGGGAGGACAGATACGCAGTATTTT.

The rearrangement uses TRBV4-3 and TRBJ2-3, with D perhaps being TRBD1 or TRBD2 (6 bases each). CDR3 length equals 16 residues. The V end was cut by 0 bases, the J end by 5 bases, with 15 bases between. The V gene's germline CDR1 is LGHNA and CDR2 YSLEER. CDR3 sequence: CASSQDQWGAGDTQYF. The CDR3 region has the DNA TGCGCCAGCAGCCAAGATCAGTGGGGGGCAGGAGATACGCAGTATTTT.

Ten or more counts support this clonotype. The chain recombines TRBV20-1 with TRBJ1-2; D not certain. V gave up 3 bases and J gave up 8 bases, with 13 bases separating them. The CDR3 contains 12 residues. CDR1 and CDR2 (germline): DFQATT, SNEGSKA (reference sequence). The DNA for the CDR3 is TGCAGTGCTAGGATAGAAGGCAGAGGCTACACCTTC. Protein sequence: CSARIEGRGYTF.

This clonotype was counted only a few times. The chain has TRBV30 and TRBJ1-2; 9 nucleotides line up with TRBD1. The germline gives CDR1 GTSNPN, CDR2 SVGIG (reference sequence). The CDR3 runs to 13 residues. V shed 6 bases and J 2 bases; nucleotides not matched to a gene: 4. The DNA of the CDR3 is TGTGCCTGTCTCGACAGGGGGAACTATGGCTACACCTTC. Protein sequence: CACLDRGNYGYTF.

The V and J genes are TRBV7-9 and TRBJ2-1; 7 bases match TRBD1. The junction had 4 bases not matched to a gene; V was cut back by 5 bases and J by 0 bases. CDR1 and CDR2 (germline): SEHNR, FQNEAQ (reference sequence). This CDR3 spans 15 amino acids. CDR3 bases: TGTGCCAGCAGCGGGACAGAGAGCTCCTACAATGAGCAGTTCTTC. It specifies CASSGTESSYNEQFF.

This clonotype appeared many times. The V and J genes are TRBV5-6 and TRBJ2-7; D may be TRBD1 (6 bases). Germline-derived CDR1 and CDR2 are SGHDT and YYEEEE. The CDR3 contains 17 residues. V gave up 2 bases and J gave up 5 bases, with 23 bases separating them. CDR3 nucleotides: TGTGCCAGCAGCTTTTCGGGACAACTTATCCCTGGTGACGAGCAGTACTTC. Translated: CASSFSGQLIPGDEQYF.

In its sample, this clonotype was seen many times. The chain joins TRBV6-5 to TRBJ2-7; TRBD1 might be the D (5 bases). Trimming pared 7 bases from V and 1 base from J, leaving 11 bases between. CDR3 length: 13 residues. The germline gives CDR1 MNHEY, CDR2 SVGAGI. DNA for the CDR3: TGTGCCAGCATGACAGCTCCGTCCTACGAGCAGTACTTC. It codes for CASMTAPSYEQYF.

This clonotype was detected many times. The CDR3 loop reads CAISVDRASPNTGELFF. CDR3 bases: TGTGCCATCAGTGTGGACAGGGCTTCGCCGAACACCGGGGAGCTGTTTTTT. The rearrangement links TRBV10-3 to TRBJ2-2; 8 bases are a match to TRBD1. Trimming took 4 bases from V and 0 from J; bases not matched to a gene: 7. The germline gives CDR1 ENHRY, CDR2 SYGVKD. The CDR3 length is 17 residues.

This clonotype was counted many times. The CDR3 nucleotides read TGCAGTGCTCTCTCTAGCGGGGCGGATAGCAATGAGCAGTTCTTC. It translates to CSALSSGADSNEQFF. J is TRBJ2-1 and V is TRBV20-1, with 9 bases aligning to TRBD2. The junction had 11 bases not matched to a gene; V was cut back by 5 bases and J by 6 bases. Per the germline V gene, CDR1 is DFQATT and CDR2 is SNEGSKA (reference sequence). CDR3 size: 15 residues.

This clonotype appeared many times. This chain connects TRBV7-9 to TRBJ2-7; perhaps TRBD2 as D (6 bases). Germline lookup yields CDR1 SEHNR and CDR2 FQNEAQ (reference sequence). CDR3 size: 13 residues. The ends were cut back, 4 bases at V and 3 bases at J, with 10 bases in the middle. CDR3 in amino acids: CASSSPGVYEQYF. In DNA form, the CDR3 reads TGTGCCAGCAGCTCCCCGGGGGTCTACGAGCAGTACTTC.

The chain is built from TRBV20-1 and TRBJ2-7; possible D gene TRBD1, 6 bases. The CDR3 runs 18 residues. V gave up 0 bases and J gave up 2 bases, with 23 bases separating them. Looked up from germline, CDR1 is DFQATT and CDR2 is SNEGSKA (reference sequence). The CDR3 region has the DNA TGCAGTGCTAGAGATTTGGGGAATCGGGACACGAACCCCTACGAGCAGTACTTC. Translation gives CSARDLGNRDTNPYEQYF.

This clonotype was observed a handful of times. The V and J genes are TRBV20-1 and TRBJ2-7; 10 bases map to TRBD2. The germline V gene has CDR1 DFQATT and CDR2 SNEGSKA (reference sequence). With 7 bases clipped from V and 4 bases from J, the junction kept 4 bases outside the gene matches. The CDR3 covers 12 residues. The CDR3 spells CSVLAGLYEQYF. CDR3 nucleotides: TGCAGTGTACTAGCGGGATTGTACGAGCAGTACTTC.

The chain's CDR3 is CASSPGTGGWETQYF. CDR3 nucleotides: TGTGCCAGCAGCCCCGGGACAGGAGGATGGGAGACCCAGTACTTC. The rearrangement joins TRBV3-1 to TRBJ2-5; TRBD1 agrees at 8 bases. The CDR3 consists of 15 residues. V lost 4 bases to trimming and J lost 5 bases; unmatched junction nucleotides: 9. Looked up from germline, CDR1 is LGHDT and CDR2 is YNNKEL (reference sequence).

In this sample, this clonotype turned up many times. CDR3 sequence (DNA): TGTGCCAGCAGCTTAGCCGGGAGTGTGACAGATACGCAGTATTTT. Its protein product is CASSLAGSVTDTQYF. V is TRBV7-2 and J is TRBJ2-3, with D tentatively TRBD2 (6 bases). Trimming cost V 0 bases and J 3 bases, with 10 bases left between them. The CDR3 covers 15 residues. Germline V gives CDR1 SGHTA, CDR2 FQGNSA.

This clonotype was seen many times. The J gene is TRBJ1-6, the V gene TRBV7-9; 7 bases line up with TRBD1. Germline V lookup: CDR1 SEHNR, CDR2 FQNEAQ (reference sequence). The CDR3 contains 17 residues. Trimming cost V 5 bases and J 3 bases; bases outside gene matches: 10. The CDR3 bases are TGTGCCAGCAGCCCTAGACAGGGAACGGGCTATAATTCACCCCTCCACTTT. Translation gives CASSPRQGTGYNSPLHF.

The chain employs TRBV12-3 or TRBV12-4 and TRBJ1-1; no definite D call. V was shortened by 1 base and J by 6 bases, with 9 bases between the two germline ends. The CDR3 has 13 residues. The chain's CDR3 is CASSLERDSEAFF. DNA for the CDR3: TGTGCCAGCAGTTTAGAGAGAGATTCTGAAGCTTTCTTT.

The chain recombines TRBV30 with TRBJ2-7; a possible D gene is TRBD1 (6 bases). V was trimmed by 0 bases and J by 1 base, leaving 25 bases between them. Germline V gene data show CDR1 as GTSNPN and CDR2 as SVGIG (reference sequence). This CDR3 comprises 19 residues. CDR3 in amino acids: CAWSVILSHGQMGSYEQYF. The CDR3 nucleotides read TGTGCCTGGAGTGTAATTCTGAGTCACGGACAGATGGGTTCCTACGAGCAGTACTTC. Full variable domain (remainder filled in from reference TRBV30 and TRBJ2-7): SQTIHQWPATLVQPVGSPLSLECTVEGTSNPNLYWYRQAAGRGLQLLFYSVGIGQISSEVPQNLSASRPQDRQFILSSKKLLLSDSGFYLCAWSVILSHGQMGSYEQYFGPGTRLTVT.

This clonotype was counted ten times or more. The chain is built from TRBV18 and TRBJ2-3, with D hard to call. The V and J ends lost 3 bases and 2 bases respectively, with 6 bases between them. This CDR3 is 13 amino acids long. The germline V gene encodes CDR1 KGHSH and CDR2 LQKENI. The CDR3 loop reads CASSPSLTDTQYF. The CDR3 DNA reads as TGTGCCAGCTCACCCTCCCTCACAGATACGCAGTATTTT. Based on the CDR3 plus reference TRBV18 and TRBJ2-3, the full variable domain is NAGVMQNPRHLVRRRGQEARLRCSPMKGHSHVYWYRQLPEEGLKFMVYLQKENIIDESGMPKERFSAEFPKEGPSILRIQQVVRGDSAAYFCASSPSLTDTQYFGPGTRLTVL.

This clonotype occurred many times. The chain couples TRBV10-3 to TRBJ1-2, with D possibly matching TRBD1 (5 bases). This CDR3 spans 13 amino acids. Germline CDR1 and CDR2: ENHRY and SYGVKD. V shed 2 bases and J shed 7 bases, with 11 bases lying between them. The CDR3 region has the DNA TGTGCCATCAGTGAGCAGGGTACGGGTGGCTACACCTTC. This translates into CAISEQGTGGYTF.

This clonotype was detected many times. The chain has TRBV6-6 and TRBJ1-2; 10 bases line up with TRBD1. With 3 bases clipped from V and 5 bases from J, the junction kept 3 bases outside the gene matches. Germline values: CDR1 MNHNY, CDR2 SVGAGI (reference sequence). The CDR3 extends over 14 amino acids. The CDR3 region has the DNA TGTGCCAGCAGTTATAGGGGACAGGGGTATGGCTACACCTTC. As protein: CASSYRGQGYGYTF.

This clonotype was found many times. V is TRBV18 and J is TRBJ2-2, with D perhaps TRBD1 (5 bases). Per the germline V gene, CDR1 is KGHSH and CDR2 is LQKENI. Trimming took 3 bases from V and 1 from J, leaving 9 bases between them. The CDR3 runs to 15 residues. The CDR3 coding sequence is TGTGCCAGCTCACCGCAGGGAAAGAACACCGGGGAGCTGTTTTTT. Its translation: CASSPQGKNTGELFF.

V gene TRBV12-3 or TRBV12-4 combines with J gene TRBJ1-5; TRBD1 is a possible D gene (5 bases). Trimming stripped 2 bases from V and 4 bases from J, with 6 bases between. There are 13 residues in the CDR3. The CDR3 DNA is TGTGCCAGCAGTTTACGGACAAATCAGCCCCAGCATTTT. It encodes CASSLRTNQPQHF.

This clonotype was seen repeatedly, ten times or more. The chain couples TRBV6-1 to TRBJ1-1; TRBD1 matches 8 bases. Per the germline V gene, CDR1 is MNHNS and CDR2 is SASEGT. With V trimmed by 6 bases and J by 0 bases, 6 bases remained unmatched. The CDR3 loop spans 15 amino acids. The CDR3 spells CASRAQGQVNTEAFF. The CDR3 coding sequence is TGTGCCAGCAGGGCCCAGGGACAGGTGAACACTGAAGCTTTCTTT.

The CDR3 is CASSFLLIGSDRGNSPLHF. In DNA form, the CDR3 reads TGTGCCAGCAGTTTTCTCCTTATCGGGTCCGACAGGGGGAATTCACCCCTCCACTTT. The chain has TRBV12-3 or TRBV12-4 and TRBJ1-6; TRBD1 matches 9 bases. V lost 3 bases and J lost 7; bases outside the gene matches: 16. CDR3 length: 19 residues.

This clonotype was seen many times. The V gene is TRBV20-1, the J gene TRBJ1-2, with TRBD1 as a possible D gene (5 bases). The CDR3 spans 16 residues. CDR1 DFQATT and CDR2 SNEGSKA come from the germline V gene (reference sequence). The V gene lost 2 bases and the J gene lost 0 bases, with 16 bases spanning the gap. The CDR3 spells CSARFAPGPSNYGYTF. DNA for the CDR3: TGCAGTGCTAGATTCGCCCCGGGACCCTCTAACTATGGCTACACCTTC.